The clone carrying this TCR beta chain was counted ten times or more. Its antigen is not identified. The data were taken from a study of T-cell reconstitution after alpha-beta-depleted transplantation in children. Findings and caveats of the study: Fresh T-cell production supplied most of the T-cell counts and diversity seen one year after transplant. Expanded graft clones, several hundred of them, were reportedly the source of alpha-beta T cells about two months after transplant.

This CDR3 is 17 amino acids long. J gave up 3 bases and V 2 bases, and 10 bases lay outside the gene matches. The germline V gene encodes CDR1 SGHDT and CDR2 YYEEEE. Unique molecular identifiers were incorporated when the TCRbeta library was constructed. TCRdb re-called the PCR reads with MiXCR, one entry per CDR3 protein. The sample yields 330,000 or so distinct CDR3 sequences, 6% to 10% seen once. The material was peripheral blood, obtained 360 days after TCRalphabeta/CD19-depleted stem cell transplant. The receptor comes from a female patient between 2 and 15 years old who had a stem cell transplant for Fanconi anemia, so the T cells may come from the graft donor. The V gene is TRBV5-6, the J gene TRBJ2-3, with 9 bases identical to TRBD2. The CDR3 coding sequence is TGTGCCAGCAGCTTCAATGTCCCGGGACTAGCAACAGATACGCAGTATTTT. Translation gives CASSFNVPGLATDTQYF.